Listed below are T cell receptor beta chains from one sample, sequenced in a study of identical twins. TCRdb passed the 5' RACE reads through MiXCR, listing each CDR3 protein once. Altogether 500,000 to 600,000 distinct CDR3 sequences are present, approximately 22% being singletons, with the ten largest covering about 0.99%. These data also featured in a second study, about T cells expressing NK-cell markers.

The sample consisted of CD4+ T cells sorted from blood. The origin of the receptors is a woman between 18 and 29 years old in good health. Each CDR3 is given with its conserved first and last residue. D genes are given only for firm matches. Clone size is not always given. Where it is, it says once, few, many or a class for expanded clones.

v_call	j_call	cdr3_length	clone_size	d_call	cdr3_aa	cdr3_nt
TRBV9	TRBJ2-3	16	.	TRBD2	CASSFLAGAVTDTQYF	TGTGCCAGCAGCTTCCTAGCGGGGGCCGTCACAGATACGCAGTATTTT
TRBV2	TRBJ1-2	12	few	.	CASSDQDYGYTF	TGTGCCAGCAGTGATCAGGACTATGGCTACACCTTC
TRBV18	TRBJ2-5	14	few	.	CASSPPGSRETQYF	TGTGCCAGCTCACCCCCGGGATCGAGAGAGACCCAGTACTTC
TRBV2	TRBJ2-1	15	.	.	CASSRDTLIYNEQFF	TGTGCCAGCAGCCGGGACACCTTGATCTACAATGAGCAGTTCTTC
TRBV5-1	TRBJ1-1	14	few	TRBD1	CASSSGQQNTEAFF	TGCGCCAGCAGCTCGGGACAGCAGAACACTGAAGCTTTCTTT
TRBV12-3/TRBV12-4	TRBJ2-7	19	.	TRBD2	CASSLRAQGLASSSYEQYF	TGTGCCAGCAGTTTGAGGGCTCAGGGACTAGCGTCTAGCTCCTACGAGCAGTACTTC
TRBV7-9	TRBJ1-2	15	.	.	CASSPGDTPNYGYTF	TGTGCCAGCAGCCCAGGTGACACACCCAACTATGGCTACACCTTC
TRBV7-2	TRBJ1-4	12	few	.	CASRPESGKLFF	TGTGCCAGCAGACCAGAAAGTGGAAAACTGTTTTTT
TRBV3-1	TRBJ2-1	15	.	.	CASSRIGGSYNEQFF	TGTGCCAGCAGCCGGATCGGGGGATCCTACAATGAGCAGTTCTTC
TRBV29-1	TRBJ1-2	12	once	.	CSVYREDYGYTF	TGCAGCGTATACAGGGAGGACTATGGCTACACCTTC
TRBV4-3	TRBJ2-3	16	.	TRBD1	CASSQDRSTGADTQYF	TGCGCCAGCAGCCAAGATCGGTCGACAGGGGCAGATACGCAGTATTTT
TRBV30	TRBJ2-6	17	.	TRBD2	CAWSVAGVPSGANVLTF	TGTGCCTGGAGTGTAGCGGGGGTGCCCTCTGGGGCCAACGTCCTGACTTTC
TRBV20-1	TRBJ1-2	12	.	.	CSASYRSYGYTF	TGCAGTGCTAGTTACAGGTCTTATGGCTACACCTTC
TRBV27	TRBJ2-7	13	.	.	CASSRGVTYEQYF	TGTGCCAGCAGTCGCGGGGTTACCTACGAGCAGTACTTC
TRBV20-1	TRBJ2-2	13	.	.	CSATGKNTGELFF	TGCAGTGCCACCGGGAAGAACACCGGGGAGCTGTTTTTT
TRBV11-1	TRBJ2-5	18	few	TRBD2	CASSQWASLRGDQETQYF	TGTGCCAGCAGTCAATGGGCGTCCTTGCGGGGGGACCAAGAGACCCAGTACTTC
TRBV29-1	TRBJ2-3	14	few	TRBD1	CSVDGTGPTDTQYF	TGCAGCGTAGACGGGACAGGTCCCACAGATACGCAGTATTTT
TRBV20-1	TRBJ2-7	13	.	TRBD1	CSAPGQGSHEQYF	TGCAGTGCCCCGGGACAGGGTTCCCACGAGCAGTACTTC
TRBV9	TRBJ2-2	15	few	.	CASSPTSFYTGELFF	TGTGCCAGCAGCCCAACTAGCTTTTACACCGGGGAGCTGTTTTTT
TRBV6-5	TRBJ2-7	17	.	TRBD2	CASSYGSRAGGTYEQYF	TGTGCCAGCAGTTACGGCTCAAGAGCGGGGGGAACCTACGAGCAGTACTTC
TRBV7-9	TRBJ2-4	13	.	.	CASSLGAQGIQYF	TGTGCCAGCAGCTTAGGGGCACAGGGCATTCAGTACTTC
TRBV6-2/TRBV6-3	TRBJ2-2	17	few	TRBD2	CASRYGLAGGNTGELFF	TGTGCCAGCAGATATGGACTAGCGGGAGGTAACACCGGGGAGCTGTTTTTT
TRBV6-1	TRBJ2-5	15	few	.	CASQDVSSGKETQYF	TGTGCCAGTCAGGACGTGAGTAGCGGCAAAGAGACCCAGTACTTC
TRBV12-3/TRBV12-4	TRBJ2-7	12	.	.	CASSLFGYEQYF	TGTGCCAGCAGTTTATTTGGCTACGAGCAGTACTTC
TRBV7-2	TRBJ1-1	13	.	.	CASSFSSRTEAFF	TGTGCCAGCAGCTTCTCGAGTCGGACTGAAGCTTTCTTT
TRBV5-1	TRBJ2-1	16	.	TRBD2	CASRWTSGSSYNEQFF	TGCGCCAGCAGATGGACTAGCGGGAGCTCCTACAATGAGCAGTTCTTC
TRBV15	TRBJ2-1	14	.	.	CATSRVDYDNEQFF	TGTGCCACCAGCAGAGTCGACTACGACAATGAGCAGTTCTTC
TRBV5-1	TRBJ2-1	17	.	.	CASSPRPSDLSYNEQFF	TGCGCCAGCAGCCCAAGACCTAGCGATCTTTCCTACAATGAGCAGTTCTTC